This is a list of T cell receptor beta chains from one sample in a study of T cells in Graves' hyperthyroidism and ophthalmopathy. TCRdb analysed the multiplex PCR reads with MiXCR anew, one entry per CDR3 protein. The sample carries around 600,000 distinct CDR3 sequences, around 13% recorded once. Sequencing input: blood. Every receptor here comes from a woman between 50 and 59 years old with Graves' ophthalmopathy. The conserved cysteine and the conserved F or W are not part of the CDR3 here. Not every row has a clone size; where given, it reads once, few, many or a size class.

CDR3 | V | size
ASSYPIWGLAGVLYEQY | TRBV28 | many
ASSLAGRRTGTEAF | TRBV5-1 | NA
ASSTGTVETQY | TRBV28 | many
ASSPSTVWVYEQY | TRBV6-1 | few
ASSSSRRGFSQPQH | TRBV6-1 | many
ASSQGLRREGLLGQY | TRBV3-1 | many
ATISPQGGHYGYT | TRBV11-2 | many
SAVRGIGTEAF | TRBV20-1 | NA
ASSFSQPNQPQH | TRBV28 | many
ASSIVGDSNQPQH | TRBV19 | few
ASGWIAGGPYNEQF | TRBV12-5 | many
ASSRLDRVNYGYT | TRBV4-1 | few
SASRVGGPMNTEAF | TRBV20-1 | many
ASSRPTGATDTQY | TRBV28 | NA
SVQDTYNEQF | TRBV20-1 | many
ASSLSKGANEQF | TRBV7-2 | many
ASSGTSGRAKNIQY | TRBV6-2/TRBV6-3 | NA
ASLFTQDEQF | TRBV7-9 | few
ASSLPRGTEQY | TRBV28 | many
AIRTGNAGELF | TRBV10-3 | NA
AIGTGGFSEAF | TRBV10-3 | NA
ASSDAGHSGNTIY | TRBV5-8 | few
ASSQAGLASGETQY | TRBV3-1 | NA
ASSLSPSSYNEQF | TRBV5-5 | NA
ATSRGTEILYGYT | TRBV15 | many
ASSLLGLSALH | TRBV12-3/TRBV12-4 | many
ASSFHGYNEKLF | TRBV27 | NA
ASSLQYEQY | TRBV7-2 | many